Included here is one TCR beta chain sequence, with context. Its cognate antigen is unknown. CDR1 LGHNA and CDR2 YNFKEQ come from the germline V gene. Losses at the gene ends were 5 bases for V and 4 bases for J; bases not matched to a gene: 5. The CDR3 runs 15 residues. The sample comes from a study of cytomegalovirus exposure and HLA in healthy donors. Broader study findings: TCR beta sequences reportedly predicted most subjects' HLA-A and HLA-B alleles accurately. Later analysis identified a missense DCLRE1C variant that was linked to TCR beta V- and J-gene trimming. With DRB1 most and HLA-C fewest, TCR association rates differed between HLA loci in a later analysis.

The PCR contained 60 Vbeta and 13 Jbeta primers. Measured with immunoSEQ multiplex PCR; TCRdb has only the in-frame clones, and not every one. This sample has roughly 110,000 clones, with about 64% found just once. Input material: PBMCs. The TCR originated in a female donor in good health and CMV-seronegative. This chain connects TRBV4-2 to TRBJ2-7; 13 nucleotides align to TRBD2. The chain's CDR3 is CASSYGTSGTYEQYF. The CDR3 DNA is TGTGCCAGCAGCTATGGGACTAGCGGGACATACGAGCAGTACTTC.